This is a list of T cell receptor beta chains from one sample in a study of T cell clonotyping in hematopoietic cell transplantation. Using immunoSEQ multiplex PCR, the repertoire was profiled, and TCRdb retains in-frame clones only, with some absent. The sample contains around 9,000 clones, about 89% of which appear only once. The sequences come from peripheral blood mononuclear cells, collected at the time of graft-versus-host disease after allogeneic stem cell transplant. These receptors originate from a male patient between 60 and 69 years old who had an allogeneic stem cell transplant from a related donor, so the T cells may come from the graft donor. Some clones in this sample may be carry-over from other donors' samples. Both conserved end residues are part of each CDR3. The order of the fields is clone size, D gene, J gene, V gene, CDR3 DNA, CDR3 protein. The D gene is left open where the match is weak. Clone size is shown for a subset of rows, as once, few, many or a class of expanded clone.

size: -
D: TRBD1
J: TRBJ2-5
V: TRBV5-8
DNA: TGTGCCAGCAGCCTGGGAGTGGGGACAGGGGGGGAGACCCAGTACTTC
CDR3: CASSLGVGTGGETQYF

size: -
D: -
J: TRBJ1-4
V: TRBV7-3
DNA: TGTGCCAGCAGCCCAGTAAGGCGCGGTAATGAAAAACTGTTTTTT
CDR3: CASSPVRRGNEKLFF

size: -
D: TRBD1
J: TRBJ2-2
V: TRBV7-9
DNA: TGTGCCAGCAGCTTACAGGGGGCGGCTGTTACCGGGGAGCTGTTTTTT
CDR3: CASSLQGAAVTGELFF

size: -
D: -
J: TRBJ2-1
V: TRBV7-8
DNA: TGTGCCAGCAGCTTGAGCCGGGACCCATTCAATGAGCAGTTCTTC
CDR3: CASSLSRDPFNEQFF

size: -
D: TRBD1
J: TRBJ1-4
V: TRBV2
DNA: TGTGCCAGCAGAATACAGGGGACTAATGAAAAACTGTTTTTT
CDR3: CASRIQGTNEKLFF

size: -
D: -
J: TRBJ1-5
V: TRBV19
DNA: TGTGCCAGTAGTATTTATGAGTATAGCAATCAGCCCCAGCATTTT
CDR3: CASSIYEYSNQPQHF

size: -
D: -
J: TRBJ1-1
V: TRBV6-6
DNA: TGTGCCAGCAGCCCCCCAGGTAGGGGGACTGAAGCTTTCTTT
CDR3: CASSPPGRGTEAFF

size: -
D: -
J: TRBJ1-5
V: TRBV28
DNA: TGTGCCAGCAGTTTAACGGCTTCGGGCAATCAGCCCCAGCATTTT
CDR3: CASSLTASGNQPQHF

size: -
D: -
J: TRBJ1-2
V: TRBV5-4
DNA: TGTGCCAGCAGCCAGCGGAACGTGCCTAACTATGGCTACACCTTC
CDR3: CASSQRNVPNYGYTF

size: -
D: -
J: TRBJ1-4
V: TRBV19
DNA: TGTGCCAGTACCAGGACAGATAATGAAAAACTGTTTTTT
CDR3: CASTRTDNEKLFF

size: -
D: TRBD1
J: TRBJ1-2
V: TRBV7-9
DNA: TGTGCCAGCAGCCGGACAGGGGGCAGGTGGAACTATGGCTACACCTTC
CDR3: CASSRTGGRWNYGYTF

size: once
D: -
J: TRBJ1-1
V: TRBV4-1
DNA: TGCGCCAGCAGCCAAGCCGTAGGGTTGGGCACTGAAGCTTTCTTT
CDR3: CASSQAVGLGTEAFF

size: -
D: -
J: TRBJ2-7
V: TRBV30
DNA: TGTGCTTTTACACGGGGGGCTCTCTACGAGCAGTACTTC
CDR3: CAFTRGALYEQYF

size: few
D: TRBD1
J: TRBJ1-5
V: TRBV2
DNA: TGTGCCAGCGGAGGGACAGGTAATCAGCCCCAGCATTTT
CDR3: CASGGTGNQPQHF

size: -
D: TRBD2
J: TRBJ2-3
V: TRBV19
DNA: TGTGCCAGTAGTACCGTCACTAGCGGGAACACAGATACGCAGTATTTT
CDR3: CASSTVTSGNTDTQYF

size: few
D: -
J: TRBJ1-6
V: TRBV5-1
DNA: TGCGCCAGCAGCCGAGACTCCTATAATTCACCCCTCCACTTT
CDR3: CASSRDSYNSPLHF

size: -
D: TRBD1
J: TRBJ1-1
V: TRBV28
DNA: TGTGCCAGCAGTTTAGAAGGGGGCAGGGAAGCTTTCTTT
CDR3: CASSLEGGREAFF

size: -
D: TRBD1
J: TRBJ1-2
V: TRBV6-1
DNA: TGTGCCAGCAGTGAAGTTGACAGGGAAAATGGCTACACCTTC
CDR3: CASSEVDRENGYTF

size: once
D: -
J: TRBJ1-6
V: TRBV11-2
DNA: TGTGCCAGCAGCCGCCGGGCAAATAATTCACCCCTCCACTTT
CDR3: CASSRRANNSPLHF

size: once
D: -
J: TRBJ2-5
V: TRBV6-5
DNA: TGTGCCAGCAGTCCCGGAGGACTCACAGGGACCCAGTACTTC
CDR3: CASSPGGLTGTQYF

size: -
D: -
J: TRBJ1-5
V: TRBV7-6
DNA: TGTGCCAGCAGCTTAACTGGGGGGTTTGATCAGCCCCAGCATTTT
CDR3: CASSLTGGFDQPQHF

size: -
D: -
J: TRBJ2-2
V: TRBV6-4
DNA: TGTGCCAGCAGTGACCCGAGTACAGGCACCGGGGAGCTGTTTTTT
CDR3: CASSDPSTGTGELFF

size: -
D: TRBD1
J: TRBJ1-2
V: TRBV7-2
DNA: TGTGCCAGCAGCTGGACAGGGACTAACTATGGCTACACCTTC
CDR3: CASSWTGTNYGYTF

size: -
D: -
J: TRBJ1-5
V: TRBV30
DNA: TGTGCCTGGAGTGTCGGCAGAAATCAGCCCCAGCATTTT
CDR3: CAWSVGRNQPQHF

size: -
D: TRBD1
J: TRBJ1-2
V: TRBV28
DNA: TGTGCCAGCATAGACAGGGCGCACTATGGCTACACCTTC
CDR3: CASIDRAHYGYTF

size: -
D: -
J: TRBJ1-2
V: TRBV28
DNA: TGTGCCAGCACCCAAATGGGTCGGATCTATGGCTACACCTTC
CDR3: CASTQMGRIYGYTF

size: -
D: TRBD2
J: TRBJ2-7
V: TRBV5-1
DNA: TGCGCCAGCAGCTTGGAGGGGACTAGAAGCGAGCAGTACTTC
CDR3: CASSLEGTRSEQYF

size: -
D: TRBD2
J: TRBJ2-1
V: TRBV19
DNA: TGTGCCAGTGGACTAGCGGGGGGCCCCTCCTACAATGAGCAGTTCTTC
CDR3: CASGLAGGPSYNEQFF

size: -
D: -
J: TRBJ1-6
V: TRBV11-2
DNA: TGTGCCAGCAGCCCAGGGGTTGGGGATTCACCCCTCCACTTT
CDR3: CASSPGVGDSPLHF

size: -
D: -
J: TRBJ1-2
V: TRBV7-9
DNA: TGTGCCAGCAGCTTAGTGACCTACTATGGCTACACCTTC
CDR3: CASSLVTYYGYTF

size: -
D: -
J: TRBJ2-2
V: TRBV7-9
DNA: TGTGCCAGCAGCTCCCCGGCCTCCCCCACCGGGGAGCTGTTTTTT
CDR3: CASSSPASPTGELFF

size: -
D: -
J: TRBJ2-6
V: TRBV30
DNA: TGTGCCTGGAGTGTCTGGGACTCTGGGGCCAACGTCCTGACTTTC
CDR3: CAWSVWDSGANVLTF

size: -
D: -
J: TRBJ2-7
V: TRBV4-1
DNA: TGCGCCAGCAGCCAAAACCTAGACAGTCTCTACGAGCAGTACTTC
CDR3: CASSQNLDSLYEQYF

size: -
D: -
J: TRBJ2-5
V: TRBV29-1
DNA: TGCAGCGTTTCTCAGGGAGAGACCCAGTACTTC
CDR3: CSVSQGETQYF

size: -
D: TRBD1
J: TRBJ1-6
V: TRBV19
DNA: TGTGCCAGTAGACTGACAGGGACTTGGTCACCCCTCCACTTT
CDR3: CASRLTGTWSPLHF

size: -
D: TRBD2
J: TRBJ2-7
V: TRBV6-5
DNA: TGTGCCAGCAGTTACAATCTAGCGGGGGGGGACGAGCAGTACTTC
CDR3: CASSYNLAGGDEQYF

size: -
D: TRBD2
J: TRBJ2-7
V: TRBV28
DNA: TGTGCCAGCAGTCCTGTGATCGTAGCGGGCTACGAGCAGTACTTC
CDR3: CASSPVIVAGYEQYF

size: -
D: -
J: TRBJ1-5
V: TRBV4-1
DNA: TGCGCCAGCAGCCAAGATGGTGGGATCGGCAATCAGCCCCAGCATTTT
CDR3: CASSQDGGIGNQPQHF

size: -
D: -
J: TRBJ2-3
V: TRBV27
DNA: TGTGCCAGCAGTTCCGGGCCAAGGTTGGATACGCAGTATTTT
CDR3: CASSSGPRLDTQYF

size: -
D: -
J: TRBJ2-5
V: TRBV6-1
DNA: TGTGCCAGCAGGGAGTCGGGACAAGAGACCCAGTACTTC
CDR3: CASRESGQETQYF

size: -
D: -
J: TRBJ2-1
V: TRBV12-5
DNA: TGTGCTAGTGGTTTGGTCGGGGAGATAACCAATGAGCAGTTCTTC
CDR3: CASGLVGEITNEQFF

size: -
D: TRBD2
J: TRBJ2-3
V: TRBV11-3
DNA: TGTGCCAGCAGCTTTAGTTTCGGGACTAGCGGGGGCACAGATACGCAGTATTTT
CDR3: CASSFSFGTSGGTDTQYF

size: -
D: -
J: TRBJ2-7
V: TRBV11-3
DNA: TGTGCCAGCAGCTTAGATCTAACCTACGAGCAGTACTTC
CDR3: CASSLDLTYEQYF

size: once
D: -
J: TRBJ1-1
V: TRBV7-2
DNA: TGTGCCAGCAGCTTATCGGCGGGGAACACTGAAGCTTTCTTT
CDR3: CASSLSAGNTEAFF

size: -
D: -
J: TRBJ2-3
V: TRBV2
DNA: TGTGCCAGCAGGGGGGTAGTCACAGATACGCAGTATTTT
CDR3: CASRGVVTDTQYF

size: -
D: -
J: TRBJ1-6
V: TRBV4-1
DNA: TGCGCCAGCAGCCCCCAGAGCGGGGGGATTAATTCACCCCTCCACTTT
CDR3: CASSPQSGGINSPLHF

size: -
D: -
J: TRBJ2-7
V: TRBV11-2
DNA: TGTGCCAGCAGCTTAGGCCAGGGAAACGAGCAGTACTTC
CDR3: CASSLGQGNEQYF

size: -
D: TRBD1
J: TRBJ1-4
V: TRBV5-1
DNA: TGCGCCAGCAGCCCCGGGACAGCTAATGAAAAACTGTTTTTT
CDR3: CASSPGTANEKLFF

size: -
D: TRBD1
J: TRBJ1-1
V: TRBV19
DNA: TGTGCCAGTAGTATGGGACAGGTCCGAGAAGCTTTCTTT
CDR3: CASSMGQVREAFF

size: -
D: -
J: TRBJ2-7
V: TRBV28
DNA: TGTGCCAGCAGTTCCTTATACGAGCAGTACTTC
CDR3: CASSSLYEQYF

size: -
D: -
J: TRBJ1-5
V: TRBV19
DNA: TGTGCCAGTAGTATGTCTCAGGGCAATCAGCCCCAGCATTTT
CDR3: CASSMSQGNQPQHF

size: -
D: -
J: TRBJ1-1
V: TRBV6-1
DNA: TGTGCCAGCATATCAGAATCGTCCACTGAAGCTTTCTTT
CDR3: CASISESSTEAFF

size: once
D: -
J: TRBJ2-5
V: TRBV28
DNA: TGTGCCAGCATGAAATGGGTGGAAAAGGGGAAAGGAGAGACCCAGTACTTC
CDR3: CASMKWVEKGKGETQYF

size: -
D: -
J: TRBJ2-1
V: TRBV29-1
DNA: TGCAGCACTCCGGGGCCCCTTAGCAACAATGAGCAGTTCTTC
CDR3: CSTPGPLSNNEQFF

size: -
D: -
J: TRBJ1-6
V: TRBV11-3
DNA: TGTGCCAGCAGCACCCGACCGGGAGCATCACCCCTCCACTTT
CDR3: CASSTRPGASPLHF

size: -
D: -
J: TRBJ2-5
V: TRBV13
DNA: TGTGCCAGCAGCTTATCGGGCAGGGGCGAAGAGACCCAGTACTTC
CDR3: CASSLSGRGEETQYF

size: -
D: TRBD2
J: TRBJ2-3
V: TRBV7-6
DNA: TGTGCCAGCAGCCGTAGCGGGGGGGCCGTAGATACGCAGTATTTT
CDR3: CASSRSGGAVDTQYF

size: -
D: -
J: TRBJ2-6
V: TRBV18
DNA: TGTGCCAGCGAGAGAAGCTCTGGGGCCAACGTCCTGACTTTC
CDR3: CASERSSGANVLTF

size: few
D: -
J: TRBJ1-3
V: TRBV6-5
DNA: TGTGCCAGCAGTTATAGTCACTCTGGAAACACCATATATTTT
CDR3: CASSYSHSGNTIYF

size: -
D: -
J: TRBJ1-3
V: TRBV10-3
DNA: TGTGCCATCAGTGCCGGCGGGTCTGGAAACACCATATATTTT
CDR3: CAISAGGSGNTIYF